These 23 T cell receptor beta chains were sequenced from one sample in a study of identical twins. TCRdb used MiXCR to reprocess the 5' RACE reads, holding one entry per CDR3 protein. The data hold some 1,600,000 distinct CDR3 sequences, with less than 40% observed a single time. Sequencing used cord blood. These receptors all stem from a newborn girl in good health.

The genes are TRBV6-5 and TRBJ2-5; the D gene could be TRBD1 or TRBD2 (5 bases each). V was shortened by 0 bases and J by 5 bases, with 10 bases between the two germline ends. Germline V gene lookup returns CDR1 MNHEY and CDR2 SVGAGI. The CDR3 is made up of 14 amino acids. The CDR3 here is CASSYSIEGETQYF. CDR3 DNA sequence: TGTGCCAGCAGTTACTCGATTGAGGGGGAGACCCAGTACTTC.

CDR3 protein: CASSLLLDGYTF. The CDR3 coding sequence is TGTGCCAGCAGTCTCCTCCTTGATGGCTACACCTTC. The V and J genes are TRBV12-3 or TRBV12-4 and TRBJ1-2; D not resolved. The length of the CDR3 is 12 residues. Trimming shortened V by 5 bases and J by 6 bases, and 10 bases separated the two germline ends.

Here the CDR3 reads CASSRTQGQAMNTEAFF. The CDR3 DNA reads as TGTGCCAGTAGTAGAACCCAGGGACAGGCGATGAACACTGAAGCTTTCTTT. The chain recombines TRBV19 with TRBJ1-1; 8 positions match TRBD1. The CDR3 totals 17 residues. The trim removed 4 bases at V and 0 bases at J, leaving 10 bases unmatched. Germline CDR1 is LNHDA and CDR2 is SQIVND (reference sequence). The variable domain in full, completed from reference TRBV19 and TRBJ1-1, reads DGGITQSPKYLFRKEGQNVTLSCEQNLNHDAMYWYRQDPGQGLRLIYYSQIVNDFQKGDIAEGYSVSREKKESFPLTVTSAQKNPTAFYLCASSRTQGQAMNTEAFFGQGTRLTVV.

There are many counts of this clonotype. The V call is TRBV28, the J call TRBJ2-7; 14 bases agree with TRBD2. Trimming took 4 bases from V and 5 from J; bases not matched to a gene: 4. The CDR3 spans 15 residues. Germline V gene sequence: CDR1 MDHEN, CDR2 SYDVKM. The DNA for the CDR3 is TGTGCCAGCAGTTCCGGGACTAGCGGGAGCCACGAGCAGTACTTC. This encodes CASSSGTSGSHEQYF.

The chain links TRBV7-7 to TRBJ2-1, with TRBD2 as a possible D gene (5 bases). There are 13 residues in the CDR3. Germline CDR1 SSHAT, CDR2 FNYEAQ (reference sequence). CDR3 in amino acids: CASALSLGNEQFF. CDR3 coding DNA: TGTGCTAGCGCCCTGAGTTTGGGCAATGAGCAGTTCTTC.

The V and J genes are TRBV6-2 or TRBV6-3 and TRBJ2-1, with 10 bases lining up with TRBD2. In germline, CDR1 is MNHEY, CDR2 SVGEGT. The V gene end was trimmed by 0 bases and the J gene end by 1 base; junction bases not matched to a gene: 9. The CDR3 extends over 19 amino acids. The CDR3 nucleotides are TGTGCCAGCAGTTACTCGATACTAGCGGGGATGATATCCTACAATGAGCAGTTCTTC. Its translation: CASSYSILAGMISYNEQFF.

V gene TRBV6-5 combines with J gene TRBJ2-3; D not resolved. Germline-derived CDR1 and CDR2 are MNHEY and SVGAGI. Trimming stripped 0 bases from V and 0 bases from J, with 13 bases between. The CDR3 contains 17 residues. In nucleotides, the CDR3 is TGTGCCAGCAGTTACTCGCGTAAATCCGTCAGCACAGATACGCAGTATTTT. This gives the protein CASSYSRKSVSTDTQYF.

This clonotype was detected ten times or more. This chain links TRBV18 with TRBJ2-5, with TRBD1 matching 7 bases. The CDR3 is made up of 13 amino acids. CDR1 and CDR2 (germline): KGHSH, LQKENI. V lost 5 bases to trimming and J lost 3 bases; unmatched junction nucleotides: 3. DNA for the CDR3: TGTGCCAGCTCATCAGGACAGGAAGAGACCCAGTACTTC. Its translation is CASSSGQEETQYF.

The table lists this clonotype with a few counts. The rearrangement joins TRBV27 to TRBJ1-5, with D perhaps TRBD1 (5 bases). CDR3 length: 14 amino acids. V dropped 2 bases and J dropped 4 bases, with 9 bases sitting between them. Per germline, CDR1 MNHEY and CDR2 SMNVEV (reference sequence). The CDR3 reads CASSLTRVNQPQHF. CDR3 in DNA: TGTGCCAGCAGTTTAACCAGGGTAAATCAGCCCCAGCATTTT.

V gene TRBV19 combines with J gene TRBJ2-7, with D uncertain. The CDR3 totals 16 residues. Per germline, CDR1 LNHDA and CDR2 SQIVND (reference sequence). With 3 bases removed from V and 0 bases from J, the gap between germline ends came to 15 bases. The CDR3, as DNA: TGTGCCAGTAGTATTATTCTAAGCGCCTCCTCCTACGAGCAGTACTTC. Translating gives CASSIILSASSYEQYF.

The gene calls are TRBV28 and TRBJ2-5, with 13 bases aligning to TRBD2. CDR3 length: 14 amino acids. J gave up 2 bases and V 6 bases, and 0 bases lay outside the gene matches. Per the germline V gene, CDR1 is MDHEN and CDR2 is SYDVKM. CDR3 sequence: CASRTSGRQETQYF. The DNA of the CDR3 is TGTGCCAGCAGGACTAGCGGGAGGCAAGAGACCCAGTACTTC. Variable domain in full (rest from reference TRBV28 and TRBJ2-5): DVKVTQSSRYLVKRTGEKVFLECVQDMDHENMFWYRQDPGLGLRLIYFSYDVKMKEKGDIPEGYSVSREKKERFSLILESASTNQTSMYLCASRTSGRQETQYFGPGTRLLVL.

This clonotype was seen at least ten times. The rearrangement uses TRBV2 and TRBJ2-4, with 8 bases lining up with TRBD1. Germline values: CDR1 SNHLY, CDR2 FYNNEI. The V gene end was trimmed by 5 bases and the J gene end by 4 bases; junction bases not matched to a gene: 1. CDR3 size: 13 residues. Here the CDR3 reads CASSRQGKNIQYF. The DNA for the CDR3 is TGTGCCAGCAGTCGACAGGGGAAAAACATTCAGTACTTC.

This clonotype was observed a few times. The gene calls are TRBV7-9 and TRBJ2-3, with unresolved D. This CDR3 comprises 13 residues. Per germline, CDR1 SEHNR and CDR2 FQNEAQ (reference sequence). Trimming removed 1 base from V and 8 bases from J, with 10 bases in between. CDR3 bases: TGTGCCAGCAGCTTAGGAGCCTCCGGTACGCAGTATTTT. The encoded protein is CASSLGASGTQYF.

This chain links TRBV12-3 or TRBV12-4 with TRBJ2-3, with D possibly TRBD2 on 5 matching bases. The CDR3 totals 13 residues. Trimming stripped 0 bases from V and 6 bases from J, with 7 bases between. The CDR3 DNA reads TGTGCCAGCAGTTTAGCGTGGAGGGATACGCAGTATTTT. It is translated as CASSLAWRDTQYF.

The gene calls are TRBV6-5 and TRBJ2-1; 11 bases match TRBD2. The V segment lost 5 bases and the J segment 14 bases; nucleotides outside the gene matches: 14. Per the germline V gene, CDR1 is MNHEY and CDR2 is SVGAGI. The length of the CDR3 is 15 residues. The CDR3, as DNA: TGTGCCAGCAGTCACCTTAGCGGGAGGGTAGGCTGGGAGTTCTTC. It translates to CASSHLSGRVGWEFF.

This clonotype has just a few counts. This CDR3 is CASSSGTSDSGELFF. The CDR3 DNA reads TGTGCCAGCAGTTCCGGGACTAGCGATTCCGGGGAGCTGTTTTTT. The chain uses TRBV7-2 and TRBJ2-2; the match to TRBD2 covers 10 bases. The CDR3 length is 15 residues. V was pared by 6 bases and J by 6 bases, with 7 bases of the junction left unmatched. Germline CDR1 and CDR2: SGHTA and FQGNSA.

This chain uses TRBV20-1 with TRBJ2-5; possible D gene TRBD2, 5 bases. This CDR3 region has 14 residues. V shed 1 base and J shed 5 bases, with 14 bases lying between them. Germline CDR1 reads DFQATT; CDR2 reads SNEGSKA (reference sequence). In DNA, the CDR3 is TGCAGTGCTAGAGTTACGGGAAGAAAGGAGACCCAGTACTTC. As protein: CSARVTGRKETQYF.

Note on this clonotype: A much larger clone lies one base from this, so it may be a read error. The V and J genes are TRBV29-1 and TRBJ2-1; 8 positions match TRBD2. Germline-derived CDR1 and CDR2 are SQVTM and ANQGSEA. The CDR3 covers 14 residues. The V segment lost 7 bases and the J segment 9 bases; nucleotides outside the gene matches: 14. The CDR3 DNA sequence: TGCAGCGGTACCTCTGAGCGGGGGTGGGGTGAGCAGTTCTTC. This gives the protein CSGTSERGWGEQFF.

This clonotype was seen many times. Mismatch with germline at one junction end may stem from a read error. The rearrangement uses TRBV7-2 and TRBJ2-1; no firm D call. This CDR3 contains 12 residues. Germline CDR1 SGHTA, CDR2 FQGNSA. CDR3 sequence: CASSLVSGEQFF. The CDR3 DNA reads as TGCGCCAGCAGCTTGGTATCGGGTGAGCAGTTCTTC.

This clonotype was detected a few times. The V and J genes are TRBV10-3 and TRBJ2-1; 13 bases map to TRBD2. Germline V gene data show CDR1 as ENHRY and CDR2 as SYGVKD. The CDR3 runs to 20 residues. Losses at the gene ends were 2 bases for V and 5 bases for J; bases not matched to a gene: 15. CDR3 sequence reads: CAISEGMILAGGPGNNEQFF. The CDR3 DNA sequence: TGTGCCATCAGTGAGGGAATGATACTAGCGGGAGGGCCGGGGAACAATGAGCAGTTCTTC.

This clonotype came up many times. CDR3 residues: CATSDFTGGNEQFF. The CDR3 DNA reads TGTGCCACCAGTGATTTTACAGGGGGCAATGAGCAGTTCTTC. The chain couples TRBV24-1 to TRBJ2-1, with 8 bases aligning to TRBD1. This CDR3 is 14 amino acids long. CDR1 and CDR2 from the germline V gene are KGHDR and SFDVKD. Trimming removed 1 base from V and 6 bases from J; junction bases left unmatched: 1.

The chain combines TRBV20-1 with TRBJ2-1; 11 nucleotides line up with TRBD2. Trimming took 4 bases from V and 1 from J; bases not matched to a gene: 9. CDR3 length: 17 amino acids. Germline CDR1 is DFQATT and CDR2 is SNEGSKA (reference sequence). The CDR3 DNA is TGCAGTGCTATTAGCGGGGGGGTCCGCCTTTCCTACAATGAGCAGTTCTTC. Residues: CSAISGGVRLSYNEQFF.

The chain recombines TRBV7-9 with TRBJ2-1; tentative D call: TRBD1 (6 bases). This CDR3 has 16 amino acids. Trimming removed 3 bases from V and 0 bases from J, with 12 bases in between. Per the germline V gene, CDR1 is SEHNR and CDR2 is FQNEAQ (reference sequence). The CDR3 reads CASSFPIGGSYNEQFF. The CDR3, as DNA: TGTGCCAGCAGCTTCCCGATAGGGGGCTCCTACAATGAGCAGTTCTTC.